A selection of T cell receptor beta chains follows, all from one sample in a study of blood T cell repertoires in COVID-19. Libraries were prepared by immunoSEQ multiplex PCR; TCRdb keeps only in-frame clonotypes and omits some of them. In the table there are 250,000 to 350,000 clones, about 86% of which are singletons. Sequenced input: peripheral blood. These receptors were collected from a woman aged 65 to 85 with COVID-19, enrolled during active disease. CDR3s include the opening cysteine and the closing phenylalanine or tryptophan. Each record gives: V gene, J gene, D gene, clone size, CDR3 protein, CDR3 DNA. A D gene is named only where the DNA matches it firmly. Some rows mark clone size as missing; the rest say once, few, many or name a class of expanded clone.

TRBV5-1	TRBJ1-4	TRBD1	NA	CASSRTGVNEKLFF	TGCGCCAGCAGCCGGACAGGGGTTAATGAAAAACTGTTTTTT
TRBV27	TRBJ1-2	NA	NA	CASSGARGIYGYTF	TGTGCCAGCAGTGGTGCCAGGGGCATCTATGGCTACACCTTC
TRBV13	TRBJ2-2	TRBD1	NA	CASSSGTGNTGELFF	TGTGCCAGCAGCTCAGGGACAGGGAACACCGGGGAGCTGTTTTTT
TRBV19	TRBJ2-3	TRBD1	NA	CASQDGTGGNVYTQYF	TGTGCCAGCCAGGATGGGACAGGCGGCAATGTGTATACGCAGTATTTT
TRBV7-6	TRBJ2-5	TRBD2	once	CASSELAGGPGTQYF	TGTGCCAGCAGCGAACTAGCGGGGGGGCCGGGGACCCAGTACTTC
TRBV10-3	TRBJ1-2	TRBD1	NA	CAISESRGQGSGYTF	TGTGCCATCAGTGAGTCGCGGGGACAGGGGAGCGGCTACACCTTC
TRBV2	TRBJ2-5	NA	NA	CASKEATQQETQYF	TGTGCCAGCAAAGAGGCAACGCAACAAGAGACCCAGTACTTC
TRBV18	TRBJ2-3	NA	NA	CASSPGRGADTQYF	TGTGCCAGCTCACCGGGAAGGGGCGCAGATACGCAGTATTTT
TRBV10-3	TRBJ2-2	NA	NA	CAISGQGGTGELFF	TGTGCCATCAGTGGACAGGGAGGCACCGGGGAGCTGTTTTTT
TRBV3-1/TRBV3-2	TRBJ2-1	TRBD1	NA	CASSPWDRGDEQFF	TGTGCCAGCAGCCCTTGGGACAGGGGCGATGAGCAGTTCTTC
TRBV7-8	TRBJ2-2	NA	few	CASSLVRGGTGELFF	TGTGCCAGCAGCTTAGTAAGGGGCGGCACCGGGGAGCTGTTTTTT
TRBV6-1	TRBJ2-7	TRBD1	NA	CASSDGTGGYEQYF	TGTGCCAGCAGTGATGGGACAGGGGGCTACGAGCAGTACTTC
TRBV5-4	TRBJ2-7	NA	once	CASSLWQDSYEQYF	TGTGCCAGCAGCTTGTGGCAGGACTCCTACGAGCAGTACTTC